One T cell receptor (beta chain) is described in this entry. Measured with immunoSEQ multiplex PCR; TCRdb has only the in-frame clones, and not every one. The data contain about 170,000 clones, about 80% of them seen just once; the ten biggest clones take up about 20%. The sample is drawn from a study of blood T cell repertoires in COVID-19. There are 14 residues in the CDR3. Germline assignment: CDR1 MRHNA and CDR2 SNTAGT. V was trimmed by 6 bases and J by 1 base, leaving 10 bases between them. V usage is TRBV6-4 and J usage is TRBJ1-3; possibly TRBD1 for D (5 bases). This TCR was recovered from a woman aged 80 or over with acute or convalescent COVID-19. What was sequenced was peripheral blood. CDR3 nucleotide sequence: TGTGCCAGCAGAGGCACAGGATCTGGAAACACCATATATTTT. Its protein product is CASRGTGSGNTIYF.